This is a list of T cell receptor beta chains from one sample in a study of OX40 agonist ivuxolimab in advanced cancers. Clones were read by immunoSEQ multiplex PCR, and TCRdb kept only the in-frame ones, dropping some. Among around 95,000 clones listed, under 95% were seen once. The starting material was CD4+ or CD8+ T cells sorted from blood, obtained in a trial of the OX40 agonist ivuxolimab. The receptor set was obtained from an adult with an advanced solid tumor such as melanoma, head and neck, liver or kidney cancer. Each CDR3 is given with its conserved first and last residue. The order of the fields is V gene, J gene, D gene, clone size, CDR3 DNA, CDR3 protein. The D gene is left open where the match is weak. Clone size is shown for a subset of rows, as once, few, many or a class of expanded clone.

TRBV7-9	TRBJ1-4	NA	once	TGTGCCAGCAGCTTACTAGCCCGGACAACTAATGAAAAACTGTTTTTT	CASSLLARTTNEKLFF
TRBV29-1	TRBJ2-3	TRBD2	NA	TGCAGCGTGACTAGCGGGAGTTTCACAGATACGCAGTATTTT	CSVTSGSFTDTQYF
TRBV7-9	TRBJ2-2	TRBD1	NA	TGTGCCAGCAGCACCCGGGACAGGGACACCGGGGAGCTGTTTTTT	CASSTRDRDTGELFF
TRBV4-3	TRBJ2-1	TRBD2	NA	TGCGCCAGCAGCCAAGATTTATCCGGGAGGGGTTTCTACAATGAGCAGTTCTTC	CASSQDLSGRGFYNEQFF
TRBV7-9	TRBJ1-3	NA	NA	TGTGCCAGCAGCTTACAGGGAAAGGCGAACACCATATATTTT	CASSLQGKANTIYF
TRBV27	TRBJ2-2	NA	NA	TGTGCCAGCAGTTTTATCGACACAGACACCGGGGAGCTGTTTTTT	CASSFIDTDTGELFF
TRBV9	TRBJ2-7	NA	NA	TGTGCCAGCAGCCCGGGTGGGGGGAACGAGCAGTACTTC	CASSPGGGNEQYF
TRBV6-1	TRBJ1-2	NA	NA	TGTGCCAGCAGTGAGGGGGTTTACTATGGCTACACCTTC	CASSEGVYYGYTF
TRBV9	TRBJ1-1	NA	NA	TGTGCCAGCAGCGTAGCTCTCGCAGCGCCTATGAACACTGAAGCTTTCTTT	CASSVALAAPMNTEAFF
TRBV19	TRBJ1-5	NA	NA	TGTGCCAGTAGTATGGGGACCTTGGGAGAACAGCCCCAGCATTTT	CASSMGTLGEQPQHF
TRBV6-1	TRBJ1-4	TRBD1	once	TGTGCCAGCAGTCAAGACAGGGGGGCAACTAATGAAAAACTGTTTTTT	CASSQDRGATNEKLFF
TRBV5-1	TRBJ2-1	TRBD2	NA	TGCGCCAGCAGCAAGAGCGGGAGGGAGAACAATGAGCAGTTCTTC	CASSKSGRENNEQFF
TRBV27	TRBJ2-5	TRBD2	NA	TGTGCCAGCAGTCCCTTGCGGGAGCCCCCCGAGACCCAGTACTTC	CASSPLREPPETQYF
TRBV4-1	TRBJ1-5	NA	NA	TGCGCCAGCAGCTACAGGGAGGCCCAGCCCCAGCATTTT	CASSYREAQPQHF
TRBV28	TRBJ1-1	NA	NA	TGTGCCAGCAGTTTTTCGGGGGATTGGTACACTGAAGCTTTCTTT	CASSFSGDWYTEAFF
TRBV19	TRBJ1-5	TRBD1	NA	TGTGCCAGTAGTACTCTCGACAGGGGAAGAGGTGGTCAGCCCCAGCATTTT	CASSTLDRGRGGQPQHF
TRBV6-5	TRBJ1-2	TRBD1	NA	TGTGCCAGCAGGGGGCTCGGACAGGGAATCTATGGCTACACCTTC	CASRGLGQGIYGYTF
TRBV6-1	TRBJ1-5	NA	few	TGTGCCAGCAGTGAAAAGGAGCGGTGGATCAATCAGCCCCAGCATTTT	CASSEKERWINQPQHF
TRBV7-6	TRBJ2-7	NA	NA	TGTGCCAGCAACGATTTTCGGACCCACGAGCAGTACTTC	CASNDFRTHEQYF
TRBV29-1	TRBJ1-3	NA	NA	TGCAGCGTAATACAGGGTTCTGGAAACACCATATATTTT	CSVIQGSGNTIYF
TRBV2	TRBJ1-4	NA	NA	TGTGCCAGCAGGGCCACCTTCAAAGGGCTGGATGAAAAACTGTTTTTT	CASRATFKGLDEKLFF
TRBV18	TRBJ1-3	NA	NA	TGTGCCAGCTCACAGAACCCCTCTGGAAACACCATATATTTT	CASSQNPSGNTIYF
TRBV10-3	TRBJ2-5	TRBD2	NA	TGTGCCATCAGCCAAGGGCCTAGCGGGCAAGAGACCCAGTACTTC	CAISQGPSGQETQYF
TRBV5-1	TRBJ1-1	NA	NA	TGCGCCAGCAGCTTGGTAGGGGGAAGGGGAACTGAAGCTTTCTTT	CASSLVGGRGTEAFF
TRBV27	TRBJ2-7	NA	NA	TGTGCCAGCAGTTGGGGGGGCTCAGGTATCTACGAGCAGTACTTC	CASSWGGSGIYEQYF
TRBV7-2	TRBJ2-2	NA	NA	TGTGCCAGCAGCTGGCTTTACGGGGAGCTGTTTTTT	CASSWLYGELFF
TRBV5-6	TRBJ2-1	NA	once	TGTGCCAGCAGCCGACAGTATCCTGAGCAGTTCTTC	CASSRQYPEQFF
TRBV5-4	TRBJ2-1	NA	NA	TGTGCCAGCAGCTTGGGAGGGGGAGTGGGGTACAATGAGCAGTTCTTC	CASSLGGGVGYNEQFF
TRBV7-2	TRBJ2-5	NA	once	TGTGCCAGCAGCTCAGGCATGGGAGAGACCCAGTACTTC	CASSSGMGETQYF
TRBV7-8	TRBJ2-2	NA	NA	TGTGCCAGCAGCCAAACCTCGGGGCTAGCGTTCACCGGGGAGCTGTTTTTT	CASSQTSGLAFTGELFF
TRBV9	TRBJ2-2	TRBD2	NA	TGTGCCAGCAGCCCCCAACTAGCGGGAGCGGACACCGGGGAGCTGTTTTTT	CASSPQLAGADTGELFF
TRBV18	TRBJ2-3	NA	NA	TGTGCCAGCTCAAGGGACTTACACACAGATACGCAGTATTTT	CASSRDLHTDTQYF
TRBV9	TRBJ2-2	TRBD1	NA	TGTGCCAGCAGTTCCGGACAGGGTAACACCGGGGAGCTGTTTTTT	CASSSGQGNTGELFF